This T cell receptor (beta chain) was obtained from a study of blood T cell repertoires in COVID-19. As for the study in general: The study drew acute and convalescent COVID-19 samples from the United States, Italy and Spain. T cells, B-cell-depleted T cells, or PBMCs provided the cDNA or gDNA that served as material.

The ends were cut back, 3 bases at V and 4 bases at J, with 17 bases in the middle. The germline CDR1 and CDR2 sequences are SGHDN and FVKESK. There are 16 residues in the CDR3. TCRdb's copy holds only in-frame clones and misses some; the assay was immunoSEQ multiplex PCR. This sample carries roughly 100,000 clones, about 89% of them seen once, and the ten largest clones take about 15%. The TCR was taken from a man aged 45-60 years with acute or convalescent COVID-19. Sequencing was performed on peripheral blood. This chain connects TRBV14 to TRBJ2-3; D gene ambiguous. CDR3 nucleotide sequence: TGTGCCAGCAGCCAGTTAACTACGCTGCTCCCAGATACGCAGTATTTT. This translates into CASSQLTTLLPDTQYF.